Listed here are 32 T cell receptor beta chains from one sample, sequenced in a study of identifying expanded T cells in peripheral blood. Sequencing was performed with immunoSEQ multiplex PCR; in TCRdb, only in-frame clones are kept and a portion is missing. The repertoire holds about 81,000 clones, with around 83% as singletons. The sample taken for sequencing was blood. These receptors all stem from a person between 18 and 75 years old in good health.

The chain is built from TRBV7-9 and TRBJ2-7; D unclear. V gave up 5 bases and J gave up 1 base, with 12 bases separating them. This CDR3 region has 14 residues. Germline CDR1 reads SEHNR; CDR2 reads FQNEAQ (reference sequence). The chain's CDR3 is CASSAGWISYEQYF. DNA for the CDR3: TGTGCCAGCAGCGCCGGCTGGATTTCCTACGAGCAGTACTTC. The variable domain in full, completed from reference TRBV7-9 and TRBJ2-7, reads DTGVSQNPRHKITKRGQNVTFRCDPISEHNRLYWYRQTLGQGPEFLTYFQNEAQLEKSRLLSDRFSAERPKGSFSTLEIQRTEQGDSAMYLCASSAGWISYEQYFGPGTRLTVT.

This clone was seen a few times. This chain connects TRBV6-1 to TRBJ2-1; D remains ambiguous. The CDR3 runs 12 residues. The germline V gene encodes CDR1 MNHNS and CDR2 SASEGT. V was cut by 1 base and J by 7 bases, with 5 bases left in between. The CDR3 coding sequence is TGTGCCAGCAGTGAAGTCGGAAATGAGCAGTTCTTC. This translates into CASSEVGNEQFF.

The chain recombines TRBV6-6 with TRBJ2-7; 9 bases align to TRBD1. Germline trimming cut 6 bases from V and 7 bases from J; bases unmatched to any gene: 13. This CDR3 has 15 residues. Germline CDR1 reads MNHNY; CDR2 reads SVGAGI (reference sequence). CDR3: CASSIEGTGLGEQYF. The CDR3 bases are TGTGCCAGCAGCATAGAGGGGACAGGGTTAGGAGAGCAGTACTTC.

Here the CDR3 reads CASSLDRARSSYNEQFF. The CDR3 DNA sequence: TGTGCCAGCAGCTTAGATCGCGCGAGAAGCTCCTACAATGAGCAGTTCTTC. The J gene is TRBJ2-1, the V gene TRBV7-2; no definite D call. Per germline, CDR1 SGHTA and CDR2 FQGNSA. Trimming pared 1 base from V and 0 bases from J, leaving 13 bases between. This CDR3 contains 17 residues.

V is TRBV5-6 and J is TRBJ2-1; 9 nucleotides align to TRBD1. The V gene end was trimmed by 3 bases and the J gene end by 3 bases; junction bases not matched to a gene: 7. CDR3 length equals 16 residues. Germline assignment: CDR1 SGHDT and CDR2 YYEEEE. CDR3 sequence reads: CASSSWTGEGYNEQFF. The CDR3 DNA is TGTGCCAGCAGCTCATGGACAGGGGAGGGCTACAATGAGCAGTTCTTC.

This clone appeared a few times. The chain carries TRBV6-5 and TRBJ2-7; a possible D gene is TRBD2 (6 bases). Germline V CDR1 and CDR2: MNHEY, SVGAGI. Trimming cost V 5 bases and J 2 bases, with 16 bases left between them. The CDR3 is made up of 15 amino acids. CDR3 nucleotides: TGTGCCAGCAGTCCCGACGCCGGGAGAGCCTACGAGCAGTACTTC. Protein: CASSPDAGRAYEQYF.

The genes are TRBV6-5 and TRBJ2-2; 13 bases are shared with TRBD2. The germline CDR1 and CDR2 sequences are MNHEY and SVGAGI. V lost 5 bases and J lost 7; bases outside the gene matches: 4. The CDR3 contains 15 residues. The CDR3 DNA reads TGTGCCAGCAGTGGACTAGCGGGAGCTGGCGGGGAGCTGTTTTTT. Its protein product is CASSGLAGAGGELFF.

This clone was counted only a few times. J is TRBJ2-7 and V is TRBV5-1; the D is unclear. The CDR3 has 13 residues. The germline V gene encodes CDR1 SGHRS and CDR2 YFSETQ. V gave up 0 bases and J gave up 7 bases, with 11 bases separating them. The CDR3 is CASSLGPNREQYF. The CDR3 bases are TGCGCCAGCAGCTTGGGCCCTAATCGGGAGCAGTACTTC. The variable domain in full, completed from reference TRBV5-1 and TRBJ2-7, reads KAGVTQTPRYLIKTRGQQVTLSCSPISGHRSVSWYQQTPGQGLQFLFEYFSETQRNKGNFPGRFSGRQFSNSRSEMNVSTLELGDSALYLCASSLGPNREQYFGPGTRLTVT.

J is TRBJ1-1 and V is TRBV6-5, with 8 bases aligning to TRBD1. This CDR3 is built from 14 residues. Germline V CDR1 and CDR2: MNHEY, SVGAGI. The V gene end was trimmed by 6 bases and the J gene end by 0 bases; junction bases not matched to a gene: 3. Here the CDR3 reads CASRRTGMNTEAFF. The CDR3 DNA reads TGTGCCAGCAGACGGACAGGGATGAACACTGAAGCTTTCTTT.

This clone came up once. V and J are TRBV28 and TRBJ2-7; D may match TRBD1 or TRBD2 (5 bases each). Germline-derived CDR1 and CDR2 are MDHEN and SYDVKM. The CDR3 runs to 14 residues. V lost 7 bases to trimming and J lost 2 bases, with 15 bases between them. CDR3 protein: CASTPGTNPYEQYF. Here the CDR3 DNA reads TGTGCCAGCACCCCCGGGACGAATCCCTACGAGCAGTACTTC. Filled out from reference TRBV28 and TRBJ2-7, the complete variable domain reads DVKVTQSSRYLVKRTGEKVFLECVQDMDHENMFWYRQDPGLGLRLIYFSYDVKMKEKGDIPEGYSVSREKKERFSLILESASTNQTSMYLCASTPGTNPYEQYFGPGTRLTVT.

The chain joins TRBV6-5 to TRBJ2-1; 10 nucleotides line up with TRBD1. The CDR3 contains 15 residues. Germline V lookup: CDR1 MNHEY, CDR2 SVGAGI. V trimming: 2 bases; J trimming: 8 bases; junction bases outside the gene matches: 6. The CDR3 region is CASSYAGQGGDEQFF. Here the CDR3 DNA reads TGTGCCAGCAGTTACGCCGGACAGGGGGGGGATGAGCAGTTCTTC.

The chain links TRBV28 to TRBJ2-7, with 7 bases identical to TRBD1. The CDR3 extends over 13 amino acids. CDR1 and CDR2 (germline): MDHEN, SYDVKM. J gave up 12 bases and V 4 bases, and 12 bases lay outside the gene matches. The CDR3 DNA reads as TGTGCCAGCAGTTCCCCTGGGGACAGACCTGGGTACTTC. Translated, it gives CASSSPGDRPGYF.

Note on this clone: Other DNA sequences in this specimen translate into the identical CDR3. This CDR3 reads CASSTGGYEQYF. Here the CDR3 DNA reads TGTGCCAGCTCTACCGGGGGGTACGAGCAGTACTTC. This rearrangement joins TRBV6-6 to TRBJ2-7, with TRBD2 matching over 7 bases. CDR1 and CDR2 (germline): MNHNY, SVGAGI (reference sequence). CDR3 length: 12 residues. J lost 4 bases, V lost 8 bases, and 5 bases had no gene match.

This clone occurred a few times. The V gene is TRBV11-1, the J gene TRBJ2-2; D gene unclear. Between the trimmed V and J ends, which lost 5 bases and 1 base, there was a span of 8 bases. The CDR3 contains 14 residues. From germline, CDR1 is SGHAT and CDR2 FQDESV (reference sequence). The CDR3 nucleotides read TGTGCCAGCAGCCCGCAGCGGAACACCGGGGAGCTGTTTTTT. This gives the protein CASSPQRNTGELFF.

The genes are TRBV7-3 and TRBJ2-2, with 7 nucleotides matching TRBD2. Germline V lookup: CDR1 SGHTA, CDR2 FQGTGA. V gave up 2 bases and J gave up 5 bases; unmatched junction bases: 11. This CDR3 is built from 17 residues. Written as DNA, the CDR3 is TGTGCCAGCAGCTTATATATGGCGGGAGTTGGGACCGGGGAGCTGTTTTTT. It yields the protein CASSLYMAGVGTGELFF.

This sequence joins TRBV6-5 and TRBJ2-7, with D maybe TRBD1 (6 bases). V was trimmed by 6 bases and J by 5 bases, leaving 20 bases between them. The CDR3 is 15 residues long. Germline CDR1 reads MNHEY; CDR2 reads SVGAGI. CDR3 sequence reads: CASRPPRGGNHEQYF. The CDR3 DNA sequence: TGTGCCAGCAGGCCGCCGAGAGGGGGTAACCACGAGCAGTACTTC.

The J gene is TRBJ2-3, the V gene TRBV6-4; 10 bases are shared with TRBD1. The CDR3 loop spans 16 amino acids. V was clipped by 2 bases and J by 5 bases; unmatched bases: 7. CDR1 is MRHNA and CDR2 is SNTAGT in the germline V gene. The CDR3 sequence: CASSDRGTGEVDTQYF. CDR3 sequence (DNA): TGTGCCAGCAGTGACCGCGGGACAGGGGAAGTAGATACGCAGTATTTT.

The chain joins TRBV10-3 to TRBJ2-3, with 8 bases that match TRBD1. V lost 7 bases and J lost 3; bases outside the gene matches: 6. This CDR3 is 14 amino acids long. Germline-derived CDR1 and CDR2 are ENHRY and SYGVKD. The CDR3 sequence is CAITQDRDTDTQYF. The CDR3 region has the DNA TGTGCCATCACCCAGGACAGGGATACAGATACGCAGTATTTT.

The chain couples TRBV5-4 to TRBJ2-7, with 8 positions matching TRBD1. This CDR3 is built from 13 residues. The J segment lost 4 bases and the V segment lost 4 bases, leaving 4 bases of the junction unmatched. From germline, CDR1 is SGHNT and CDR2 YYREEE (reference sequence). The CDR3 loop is CASSPDRVYEQYF. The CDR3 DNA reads TGTGCCAGCAGCCCGGACAGGGTTTACGAGCAGTACTTC.

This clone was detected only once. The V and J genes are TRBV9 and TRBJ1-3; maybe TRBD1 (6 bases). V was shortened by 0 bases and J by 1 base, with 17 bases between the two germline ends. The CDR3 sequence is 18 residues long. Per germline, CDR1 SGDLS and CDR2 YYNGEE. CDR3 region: CASSVATGQGRSGNTIYF. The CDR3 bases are TGTGCCAGCAGCGTAGCTACCGGGCAGGGGAGATCTGGAAACACCATATATTTT.

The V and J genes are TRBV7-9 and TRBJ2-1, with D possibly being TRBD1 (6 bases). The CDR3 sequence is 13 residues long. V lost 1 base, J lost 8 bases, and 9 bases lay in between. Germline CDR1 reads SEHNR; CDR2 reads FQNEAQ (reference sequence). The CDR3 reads CASSLGEGDEQFF. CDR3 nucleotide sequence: TGTGCCAGCAGCTTAGGAGAGGGGGATGAGCAGTTCTTC.

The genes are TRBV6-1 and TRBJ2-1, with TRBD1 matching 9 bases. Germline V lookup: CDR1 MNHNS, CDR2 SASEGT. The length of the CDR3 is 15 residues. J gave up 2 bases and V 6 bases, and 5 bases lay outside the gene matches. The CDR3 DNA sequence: TGTGCCAGCAGGGGGACAGGGTACCCCTACAATGAGCAGTTCTTC. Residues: CASRGTGYPYNEQFF.

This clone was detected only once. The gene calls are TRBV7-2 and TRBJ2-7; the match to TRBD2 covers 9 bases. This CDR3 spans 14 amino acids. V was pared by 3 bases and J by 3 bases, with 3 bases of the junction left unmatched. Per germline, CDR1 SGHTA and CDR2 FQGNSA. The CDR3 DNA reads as TGTGCCAGCAGCTTTGGACTAGCGAACTACGAGCAGTACTTC. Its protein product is CASSFGLANYEQYF.

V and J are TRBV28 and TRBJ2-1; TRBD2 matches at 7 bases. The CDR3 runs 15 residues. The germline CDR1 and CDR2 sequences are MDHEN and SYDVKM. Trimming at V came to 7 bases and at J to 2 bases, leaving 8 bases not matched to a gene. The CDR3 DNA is TGTGCCAGCAACCCTGGACTAGTCACCTACAATGAGCAGTTCTTC. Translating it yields CASNPGLVTYNEQFF.

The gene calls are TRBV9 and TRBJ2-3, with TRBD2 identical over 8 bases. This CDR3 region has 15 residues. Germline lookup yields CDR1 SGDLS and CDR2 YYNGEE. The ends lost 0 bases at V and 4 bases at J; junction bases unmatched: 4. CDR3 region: CASSVEAGVADTQYF. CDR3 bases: TGTGCCAGCAGCGTAGAAGCGGGAGTAGCAGATACGCAGTATTTT.

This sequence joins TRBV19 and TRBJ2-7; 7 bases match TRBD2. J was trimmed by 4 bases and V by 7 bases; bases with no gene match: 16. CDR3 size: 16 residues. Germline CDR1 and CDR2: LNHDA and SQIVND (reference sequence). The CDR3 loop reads CASNSWWGGRQYEQYF. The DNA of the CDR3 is TGTGCCAGTAATAGTTGGTGGGGCGGGAGACAATACGAGCAGTACTTC.

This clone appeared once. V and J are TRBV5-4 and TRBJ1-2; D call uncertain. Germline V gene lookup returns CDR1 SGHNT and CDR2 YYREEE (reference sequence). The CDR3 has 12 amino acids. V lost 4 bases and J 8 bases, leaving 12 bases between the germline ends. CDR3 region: CASSLTSQGYTF. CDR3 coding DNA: TGTGCCAGCAGCCTTACCTCACAGGGCTACACCTTC.

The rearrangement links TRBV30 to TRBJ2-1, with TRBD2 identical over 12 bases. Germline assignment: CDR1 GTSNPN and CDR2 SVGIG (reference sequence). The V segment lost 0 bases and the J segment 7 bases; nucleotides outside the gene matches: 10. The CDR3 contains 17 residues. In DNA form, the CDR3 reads TGTGCCTGGAGTGTCCAACTAGCGGGAGGCCTTAGGAATGAGCAGTTCTTC. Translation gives CAWSVQLAGGLRNEQFF.

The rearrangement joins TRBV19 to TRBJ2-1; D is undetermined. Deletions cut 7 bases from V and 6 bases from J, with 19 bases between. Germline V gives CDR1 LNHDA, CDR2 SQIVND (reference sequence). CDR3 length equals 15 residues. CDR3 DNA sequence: TGTGCCAGTACCCCGAGCCCCCAGCAATTCAATGAGCAGTTCTTC. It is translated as CASTPSPQQFNEQFF.

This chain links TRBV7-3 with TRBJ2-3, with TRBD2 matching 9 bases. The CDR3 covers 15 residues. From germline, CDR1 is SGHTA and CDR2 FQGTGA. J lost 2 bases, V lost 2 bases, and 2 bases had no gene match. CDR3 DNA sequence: TGTGCCAGCAGCTTAGCGGGAGGGCCCACAGATACGCAGTATTTT. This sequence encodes CASSLAGGPTDTQYF.

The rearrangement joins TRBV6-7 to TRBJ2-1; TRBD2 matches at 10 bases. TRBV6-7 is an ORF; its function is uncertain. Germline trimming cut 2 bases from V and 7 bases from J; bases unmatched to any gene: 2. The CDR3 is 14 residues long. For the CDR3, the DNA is TGTGCCAGCAGTTACGAGACTAGCGGGAATGAGCAGTTCTTC. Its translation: CASSYETSGNEQFF.

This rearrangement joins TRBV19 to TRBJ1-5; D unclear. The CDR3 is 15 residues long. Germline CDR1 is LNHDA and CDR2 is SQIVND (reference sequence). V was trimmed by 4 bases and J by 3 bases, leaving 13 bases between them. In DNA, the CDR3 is TGTGCCAGTAGTACACAGTTTGGGATCAATCAGCCCCAGCATTTT. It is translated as CASSTQFGINQPQHF.